This TCR beta chain appears in the sequencing data of a study of control samples from healthy donors and cancer patients. TCRdb keeps only in-frame clones here, not all; method: immunoSEQ multiplex PCR. The sample holds approximately 54,000 clones, about 88% seen once. Germline V CDR1 and CDR2: MNHNS, SASEGT. The CDR3 consists of 15 residues. Deletions cut 2 bases from V and 1 base from J, with 11 bases between. This rearrangement joins TRBV6-1 to TRBJ1-1, with D hard to call. The sequence came from a man between 50 and 59 years old with head and neck cancer. The sample comprised PBMCs. CDR3 in amino acids: CASSESDLGNTEAFF. The DNA for the CDR3 is TGTGCCAGCAGTGAAAGTGACCTCGGGAACACTGAAGCTTTCTTT.